Sequencing of this T cell receptor beta chain was carried out in a study of blood T cell repertoires in COVID-19. V was pared by 7 bases and J by 0 bases, with 9 bases between. Germline V gives CDR1 SGHTA, CDR2 FQGNSA. There are 13 residues in the CDR3. Sequencing was performed with immunoSEQ multiplex PCR; in TCRdb, only in-frame clones are kept and a portion is missing. Among about 270,000 clones listed, roughly 93% were seen once. The sequencing sample was made of PBMCs or T cells enriched from blood (not recorded which). This TCR was sampled from a middle-aged woman with acute COVID-19. The genes are TRBV7-2 and TRBJ1-2; D gene ambiguous. The CDR3 DNA reads as TGTGCCAGCAACCGGGTAGCTAACTATGGCTACACCTTC. Translated, it gives CASNRVANYGYTF.